This T cell receptor (beta chain) was sequenced in a study of graft-versus-host responses after intestinal transplantation. Notes on this clone: Its matching antigen is unknown.

Here immunoSEQ multiplex PCR was the method, and the copy in TCRdb shows in-frame clones only, minus some. The table shows 35,000 to 45,000 clones, with around 96% occurring only once. The CDR3 extends over 17 amino acids. V lost 6 bases to trimming and J lost 6 bases; unmatched junction nucleotides: 17. CDR1 SGDLS and CDR2 YYNGEE come from the germline V gene. The source was unstimulated CD8+ T cells sorted from spleen or lymph node cells, collected before transplant. V gene TRBV9 combines with J gene TRBJ2-7; 11 bases match TRBD1. The receptor's source is a human donor who was the organ donor for an intestinal transplant. CDR3 region: CASTWDRTGGDPGEQYF. In nucleotides, the CDR3 is TGTGCCAGCACATGGGATAGGACAGGGGGCGATCCGGGCGAGCAGTACTTC.